These 7 T cell receptor beta chains were sequenced from one sample in a study of blood T cell repertoires in COVID-19. Data came from immunoSEQ multiplex PCR; TCRdb stores just in-frame clones and leaves some out. The data show some 460,000 clones, roughly 91% seen once. The sample was peripheral blood. The receptors stem from a young woman with acute or convalescent COVID-19.

The chain links TRBV5-8 to TRBJ2-5, with a tentative D call TRBD1 (7 bases). V lost 4 bases, J lost 1 base, and 11 bases lay in between. The CDR3 has 14 amino acids. Germline-derived CDR1 and CDR2 are SGHTS and YDEGEE. The CDR3 spells CASSAGQPQETQYF. The CDR3 DNA reads as TGTGCCAGCAGCGCGGGACAGCCCCAAGAGACCCAGTACTTC. The whole variable domain, remainder taken from reference TRBV5-8 and TRBJ2-5, is EAGVTQSPTHLIKTRGQQATLRCSPISGHTSVYWYQQALGLGLQFLLWYDEGEERNRGNFPPRFSGRQFPNYSSELNVNALELEDSALYLCASSAGQPQETQYFGPGTRLLVL.

The rearrangement joins TRBV4-1 to TRBJ2-5, with a tentative D call TRBD1 (6 bases). The V and J ends lost 4 bases and 4 bases respectively, with 16 bases between them. Germline V gene sequence: CDR1 MGHRA, CDR2 YSYEKL. The CDR3 sequence is 15 residues long. The CDR3 DNA is TGCGCCAGCAGCCTTGCTTGGCCCAGGGGAGAGACCCAGTACTTC. Translated: CASSLAWPRGETQYF.

The chain has TRBV7-9 and TRBJ2-5; 7 bases are shared with TRBD1. CDR3 length: 14 amino acids. After removal of 5 bases from V and 4 bases from J, the junction contained 7 bases not matched to a gene. Germline loops: CDR1 SEHNR, CDR2 FQNEAQ (reference sequence). CDR3 nucleotide sequence: TGTGCCAGCAGCGTACAGAACAGGGGAGAGACCCAGTACTTC. Encoded protein: CASSVQNRGETQYF.

This chain joins TRBV12-3 or TRBV12-4 and TRBJ2-1, with no clear D. V lost 6 bases and J lost 14, with 17 bases in between. The CDR3 has 12 amino acids. This chain's CDR3 is CASRLLDFDEFF. CDR3 coding DNA: TGTGCCAGCAGGCTGCTAGATTTTGATGAGTTCTTC.

The V call is TRBV5-1, the J call TRBJ2-3, with D possibly matching TRBD2 (5 bases). With 6 bases removed from V and 1 base from J, the gap between germline ends came to 6 bases. The CDR3 has 12 amino acids. Germline V gene data show CDR1 as SGHRS and CDR2 as YFSETQ. DNA of the CDR3: TGCGCCAGCACAGCGGGCACAGATACGCAGTATTTT. This codes for CASTAGTDTQYF.

The V and J genes are TRBV29-1 and TRBJ2-7; D not resolved. Germline CDR1 SQVTM, CDR2 ANQGSEA. The CDR3 runs 13 residues. Trimming stripped 2 bases from V and 3 bases from J, with 11 bases between. In DNA, the CDR3 is TGCAGCGTTGAATCCGCGACTGACTACGAGCAGTACTTC. Its protein is CSVESATDYEQYF.

The rearrangement uses TRBV15 and TRBJ2-1; TRBD2 matches 9 bases. V lost 0 bases to trimming and J lost 3 bases; unmatched junction nucleotides: 3. Germline assignment: CDR1 LNHNV and CDR2 YYDKDF (reference sequence). There are 16 residues in the CDR3. For the CDR3, the DNA is TGTGCCACCAGCAGAGATTTAGCGGGGGTCTACAATGAGCAGTTCTTC. Protein product: CATSRDLAGVYNEQFF.